What follows are 10 T cell receptor beta chains derived from one specimen sequenced in a study of blood T cell repertoires in COVID-19. The method was immunoSEQ multiplex PCR; TCRdb's version includes in-frame clones alone and lacks a portion of them. The sample consists of about 150,000 clones, just under 85% of them appearing once. Specimen: peripheral blood. The receptor source for this set is a woman in her sixties with acute or convalescent COVID-19.

V usage is TRBV9 and J usage is TRBJ1-6; 7 bases fit TRBD1. The V gene's germline CDR1 is SGDLS and CDR2 YYNGEE. Unmatched junction bases numbered 6, after V lost 0 bases and J lost 6 bases. This CDR3 contains 16 residues. The DNA for the CDR3 is TGTGCCAGCAGCGTAGAAGACAGGGCCCGTAATTCACCCCTCCACTTT. Translating gives CASSVEDRARNSPLHF.

This sequence joins TRBV19 and TRBJ2-1; 8 bases are a match to TRBD1. Unmatched junction bases numbered 6, after V lost 3 bases and J lost 5 bases. CDR1 is LNHDA, CDR2 SQIVND, per germline (reference sequence). This CDR3 has 15 amino acids. The CDR3: CASSISSTGDNEQFF. The CDR3 nucleotides are TGTGCCAGTAGTATCTCCTCGACAGGGGACAATGAGCAGTTCTTC.

The V call is TRBV11-2, the J call TRBJ2-1; 10 bases agree with TRBD2. With 4 bases clipped from V and 9 bases from J, the junction kept 12 bases outside the gene matches. This CDR3 has 16 residues. Germline lookup yields CDR1 SGHAT and CDR2 FQNNGV. As DNA, the CDR3 is TGTGCCAGCAGCTCCAAGCGGGGGGGCCCCACAATTGAGCAGTTCTTC. Its translation: CASSSKRGGPTIEQFF. Using reference TRBV11-2 and TRBJ2-1 for the parts outside the CDR3, the full variable domain is EAGVAQSPRYKIIEKRQSVAFWCNPISGHATLYWYQQILGQGPKLLIQFQNNGVVDDSQLPKDRFSAERLKGVDSTLKIQPAKLEDSAVYLCASSSKRGGPTIEQFFGPGTRLTVL.

This clone was detected a few times. This chain connects TRBV10-3 to TRBJ2-7; TRBD2 matches at 13 bases. CDR1 is ENHRY and CDR2 is SYGVKD in the germline V gene. The CDR3 is 17 residues long. V shed 5 bases and J 0 bases; nucleotides not matched to a gene: 7. The CDR3 region has the DNA TGTGCCATCAGTTCGGGACTAGCGGGAAAGAGCTCCTACGAGCAGTACTTC. Translating gives CAISSGLAGKSSYEQYF.

The rearrangement links TRBV4-1 to TRBJ2-7; TRBD1 agrees at 7 bases. J lost 6 bases, V lost 5 bases, and 13 bases had no gene match. The germline gives CDR1 MGHRA, CDR2 YSYEKL. The CDR3 totals 15 residues. The DNA of the CDR3 is TGCGCCAGCAGCGACACGACAGGGCCGGCGGGCGAGCAGTACTTC. This codes for CASSDTTGPAGEQYF.

This clone came up a few times. The chain has TRBV28 and TRBJ2-2; a possible D gene is TRBD2 (6 bases). Germline CDR1 MDHEN, CDR2 SYDVKM. Trimming shortened V by 3 bases and J by 3 bases, and 11 bases separated the two germline ends. The CDR3 is 15 amino acids. The CDR3 DNA sequence: TGTGCCAGCAGTTTTGGGGGGTCTGACACCGGGGAGCTGTTTTTT. It translates to CASSFGGSDTGELFF.

The genes are TRBV4-2 and TRBJ2-6; TRBD2 matches 15 bases. The CDR3 contains 20 residues. Losses at the gene ends were 1 base for V and 0 bases for J; bases not matched to a gene: 4. Looked up from germline, CDR1 is LGHNA and CDR2 is YNFKEQ. The CDR3, as DNA: TGTGCCAGCAGCCAAGCCGGGACTAGCGGGGGGCACTCTGGGGCCAACGTCCTGACTTTC. Amino acids: CASSQAGTSGGHSGANVLTF.

This sequence joins TRBV3-1 (or the pseudogene TRBV3-2) and TRBJ2-6; D remains unclear. Germline V gene data show CDR1 as LGHDT and CDR2 as YNNKEL (reference sequence). V was shortened by 2 bases and J by 0 bases, with 5 bases between the two germline ends. CDR3 length equals 15 residues. DNA for the CDR3: TGTGCCAGCAGCCAACGAGCCTCTGGGGCCAACGTCCTGACTTTC. Translated, it gives CASSQRASGANVLTF.

The chain combines TRBV18 with TRBJ1-3; D is unclear. V was cut by 1 base and J by 0 bases, with 10 bases left in between. The CDR3 spans 16 residues. The V gene's germline CDR1 is KGHSH and CDR2 LQKENI. CDR3 bases: TGTGCCAGCTCACCACAGACGGGGAGCTCTGGAAACACCATATATTTT. Translating gives CASSPQTGSSGNTIYF.

The chain couples TRBV29-1 to TRBJ1-3, with TRBD1 as a possible D gene (5 bases). Trimming removed 5 bases from V and 0 bases from J, with 17 bases in between. Germline CDR1 and CDR2: SQVTM and ANQGSEA. The CDR3 is made up of 16 amino acids. CDR3 residues: CSVSPRDSSSGNTIYF. As DNA, the CDR3 is TGCAGCGTTTCCCCCCGAGACAGCAGCTCTGGAAACACCATATATTTT.